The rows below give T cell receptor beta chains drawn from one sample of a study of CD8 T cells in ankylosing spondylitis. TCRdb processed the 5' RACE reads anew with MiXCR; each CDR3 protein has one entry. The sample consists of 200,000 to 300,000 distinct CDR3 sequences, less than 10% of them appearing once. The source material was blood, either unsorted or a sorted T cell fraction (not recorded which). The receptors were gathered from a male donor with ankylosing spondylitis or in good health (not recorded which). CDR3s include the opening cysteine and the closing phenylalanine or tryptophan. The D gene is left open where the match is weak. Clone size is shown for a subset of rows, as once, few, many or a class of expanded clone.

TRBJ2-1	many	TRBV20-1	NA	TGCAGTGGCGACGTCCCCCCCTACAATGAGCAGTTCTTC	CSGDVPPYNEQFF
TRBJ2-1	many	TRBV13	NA	TGTGCCAGCAGCGAGCCAAGGCTCGAGGGTGAGCAGTTCTTC	CASSEPRLEGEQFF
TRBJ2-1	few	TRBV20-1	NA	TGCAGTGCTAGAGACGGCGGATGGAATATTGAGCAGTTCTTC	CSARDGGWNIEQFF
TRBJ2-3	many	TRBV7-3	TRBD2	TGTGCCAGCAGCTTAATTGGCGGGGGGAGCACAGATACGCAGTATTTT	CASSLIGGGSTDTQYF
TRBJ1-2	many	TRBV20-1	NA	TGCAGTGCCCTAGGATCGGGCGGCTACACCTTC	CSALGSGGYTF
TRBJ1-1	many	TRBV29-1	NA	TGCAGCGCCCGACCCTGGGGCAGTACTGAAGCTTTCTTT	CSARPWGSTEAFF
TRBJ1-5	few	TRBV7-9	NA	TGTTCCAGCAGCAGCGGTCGGGGCGGTCAGCCCCAGCATTTT	CSSSSGRGGQPQHF
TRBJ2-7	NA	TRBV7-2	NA	TGTGCCAGCAGCTTAGGCAGGGCTACTTACGAGCAGTACTTC	CASSLGRATYEQYF
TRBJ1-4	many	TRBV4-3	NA	TGCGCCAGCAGCCAAGATGGGGCACCGAATGAAAAACTGTTTTTT	CASSQDGAPNEKLFF
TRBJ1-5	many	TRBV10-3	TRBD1	TGTGCCATCAGAAACCAGGGGGCCAATCAGCCCCAGCATTTT	CAIRNQGANQPQHF
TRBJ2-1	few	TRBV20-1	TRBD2	TGCAGTGCTAGTAGGGCTAGCGGGAGGCACAATGAGCAGTTCTTC	CSASRASGRHNEQFF
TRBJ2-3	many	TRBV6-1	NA	TGTGCCAGCATGGGAAGCACAGATACGCAGTATTTT	CASMGSTDTQYF
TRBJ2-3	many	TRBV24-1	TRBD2	TGTGCCACCAGTGACGGACTAGCGGGGAGAGGGGGAGATACGCAGTATTTT	CATSDGLAGRGGDTQYF
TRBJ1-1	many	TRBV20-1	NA	TGCAGTGCGGACCTAACAGGAGGAACTGAAGCTTTCTTT	CSADLTGGTEAFF
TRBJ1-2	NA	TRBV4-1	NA	TGCGCCAGCAGCCAAACCGGGACATTATATGGCTACACCTTC	CASSQTGTLYGYTF
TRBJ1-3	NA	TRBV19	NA	TGTGCCAGTAGTAAGCGACAGAGCTCTGGAAACACCATATATTTT	CASSKRQSSGNTIYF
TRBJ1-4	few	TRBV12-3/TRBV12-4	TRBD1	TGTGCCAGCAGTTTAGCGGGAAGGGACAGAGAAAAACTGTTTTTT	CASSLAGRDREKLFF
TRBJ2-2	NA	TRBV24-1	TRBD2	TGTGCCACCAGTCAGCGGGAGTTGGTCGGGGAGCTGTTTTTT	CATSQRELVGELFF
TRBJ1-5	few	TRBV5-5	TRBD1	TGTGCCAGCAGCTTGGACGGCAGGGGGGATCAGCCCCAGCATTTT	CASSLDGRGDQPQHF
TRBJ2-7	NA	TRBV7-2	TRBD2	TGTGCCAGCAAGGACGGGGGGGTCCCTGAGCAGTACTTC	CASKDGGVPEQYF
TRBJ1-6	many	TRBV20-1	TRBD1	TGCAGTGCTAGAGATATACAGGGGGCAAATTCACCCCTCCACTTT	CSARDIQGANSPLHF
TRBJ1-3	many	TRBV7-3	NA	TGTGCCAGCAGCTCACAGGACGGTCGGGCTTGCGGAAACACCATATATTTT	CASSSQDGRACGNTIYF
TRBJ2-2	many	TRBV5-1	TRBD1	TGCGCCAGCAGCGTCTCGGGACAGGCGAACACCGGGGAGCTGTTTTTT	CASSVSGQANTGELFF
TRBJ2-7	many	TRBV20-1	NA	TGCAGTGCTAGAGATCGGAGAGACTACGAGCAGTACTTC	CSARDRRDYEQYF
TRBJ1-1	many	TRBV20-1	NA	TGCAGTGCTAGAGATGAGGAGGGTAGGCACACTGAAGCTTTCTTT	CSARDEEGRHTEAFF
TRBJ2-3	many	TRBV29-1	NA	TGCAGCGTTGAAGCCAGCGTATCTAGCACAGATACGCAGTATTTT	CSVEASVSSTDTQYF
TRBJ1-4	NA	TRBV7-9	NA	TGTGCCAGCAGCCCGGGGGGGGATAATGAAAAACTGTTTTTT	CASSPGGDNEKLFF
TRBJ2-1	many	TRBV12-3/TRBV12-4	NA	TGTGCCAGCAGTTTTACCCGAATCCACAATGAGCAGTTCTTC	CASSFTRIHNEQFF
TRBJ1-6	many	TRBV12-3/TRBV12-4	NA	TGTGCCAGCAGCTCCGGGACGGCGAATTCACCCCTCCACTTT	CASSSGTANSPLHF
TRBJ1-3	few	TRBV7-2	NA	TGTGCCAGCAGCCCGCAGGGGTTCCCAACTGGAAACACCATATATTTT	CASSPQGFPTGNTIYF
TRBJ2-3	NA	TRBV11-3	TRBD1	TGTGCCAGCAGCTCCGCCGGGACAGGGTTAAGTACGCAGTATTTT	CASSSAGTGLSTQYF
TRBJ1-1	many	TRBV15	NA	TGTGCCACCAGCAGGGACGTGGGGGCCTACACTGAAGCTTTCTTT	CATSRDVGAYTEAFF